This TCR beta chain was sequenced for a study of T cell repertoires in cytomegalovirus infection (dated by TCRdb to 2018 to 2020). Regarding the research as a whole: Donor HLA type was relevant to the analysis, because carriage of CMV infection together with the matching HLA type was indicated by public TCR beta signatures. What the work shows at the level of the full study, not this receptor alone: The ex vivo response was dominated by HLA-C-restricted CMV-specific TCR beta clonotypes, which also provided the single most frequent clonotype in two of eight donors. In both this cohort and an independent approximately 350-donor cohort, the cumulative frequency of public TCR beta family members distinguished carriers of CMV infection plus the relevant HLA type.

The CDR3 holds 15 amino acids from the cysteine to the phenylalanine. CDR3 DNA is the only sequence kept; it has 45 bases, read in frame from the first base. V is shortened by 2 bases, J by 7 bases, and the region joining them spans 15 bases. CDR1 SGHTA and CDR2 FQGNSA were looked up in the germline V gene. Sequencing instrument: Illumina HiSeq 1500. The raw public reads went through TCRdb reprocessing: fastp at Q25, MiXCR clone calling, in-frame beta chains kept. Every entry covers one CDR3 protein and lists the most common genes and DNA from its rows. Within this sample are 480,000 or so distinct CDR3 sequences, with about 11% of them counted one time only. Jointly, the top ten make up about a tenth of the sample. The sample holds many counts of this clonotype. Its recognized antigen is unknown. Base qualities are missing; no much larger clone stands one base away.

The specimen was PBMCs. This clonotype originated in a human donor in good health (CMV status not recorded). Some clones in this sample may be carry-over from other donors' samples. The chain links TRBV7-2 with TRBJ1-3; TRBD1 is a possible D gene, resting on 5 matching bases. CDR3 reads: CASSLNPGTVNTIYF. The DNA sequence reads TGTGCCAGCAGCTTAAACCCGGGGACGGTGAACACCATATATTTT.